These 2 T cell receptor beta chains originate from one sample sequenced in a study of cytomegalovirus exposure and HLA in healthy donors. Here immunoSEQ multiplex PCR was the method, and the copy in TCRdb shows in-frame clones only, minus some. The data contain 180,000 or so clones, around nine tenths of them singletons. The sequenced sample consisted of PBMCs. The source of these receptors is a man between 18 and 35 years old in good health and CMV-seropositive.

V usage is TRBV5-4 and J usage is TRBJ2-1, with 7 bases lining up with TRBD1. Germline values: CDR1 SGHNT, CDR2 YYREEE (reference sequence). The CDR3 sequence is 15 residues long. V gave up 1 base and J gave up 8 bases; unmatched junction bases: 9. In DNA form, the CDR3 reads TGTGCCAGCAGCTTGAGGACAGGACCACCCGATGAGCAGTTCTTC. Amino acids: CASSLRTGPPDEQFF.

The chain employs TRBV28 and TRBJ1-3; D gene uncertain. V dropped 6 bases and J dropped 3 bases, with 12 bases sitting between them. This CDR3 has 14 amino acids. The germline V gene encodes CDR1 MDHEN and CDR2 SYDVKM. CDR3 DNA sequence: TGTGCCAGCAGGTTGGGAGGTTATGGAAACACCATATATTTT. It yields the protein CASRLGGYGNTIYF.